Detailed here is one T cell receptor beta chain. The antigen remains undetermined. This record belongs to a study of T cell repertoires in aging, cancer and after chemotherapy. Trimming took off 6 bases at V and 0 bases at J, with 14 bases between the two ends. This CDR3 region has 15 residues. Peripheral blood genomic DNA, not sorted cells or RNA, was the template. Study outcomes and limitations: No conclusions about immunological memory after chemotherapy can be drawn from the repertoire data. Untreated cancer patients had significantly lower blood TCR diversity than age-matched healthy donors. In healthy donors, age-related TCR diversity loss mainly reflected lost richness.

Rearranged V-D-J TRB sequences were amplified with a mixed TRB-A/B primer pool. TCRdb recomputed calls from the multiplex PCR reads with MiXCR, one row per CDR3 protein. The sample lists approximately 3,300 distinct CDR3 sequences; less than 45% were seen once. This sequence was found in a human donor with a solid tumor. The chain carries TRBV12-3 or TRBV12-4 and TRBJ1-2; TRBD1 might be the D (5 bases). The specimen was blood. CDR3 region: CASSRSGSSNYGYTF. DNA for the CDR3: TGTGCCAGCAGCCGATCAGGGTCCTCTAACTATGGCTACACCTTC.